Below, 27 T cell receptor beta chains from the same sample are listed, as sequenced in a study of T cell changes during pregnancy in multiple sclerosis. Data came from immunoSEQ multiplex PCR; TCRdb stores just in-frame clones and leaves some out. The sample holds about 83,000 clones, roughly 96% seen once. Here the sequenced sample was peripheral blood, taken in the second trimester of pregnancy. The receptors stem from a female donor with multiple sclerosis, enrolled in a pregnancy study.

The chain has TRBV9 and TRBJ2-3, with 8 bases lining up with TRBD2. The V and J ends lost 3 bases and 2 bases, in that order; junction bases with no gene match: 5. The germline gives CDR1 SGDLS, CDR2 YYNGEE. CDR3 size: 15 residues. In DNA form, the CDR3 reads TGTGCCAGCAGCGCAATAGCGGGACTCACAGATACGCAGTATTTT. Translation: CASSAIAGLTDTQYF.

The V call is TRBV14, the J call TRBJ2-3; possible D gene TRBD1, 7 bases. The CDR3 has 14 amino acids. Germline assignment: CDR1 SGHDN and CDR2 FVKESK. V lost 1 base to trimming and J lost 8 bases, with 13 bases between them. For the CDR3, the DNA is TGTGCCAGCAGCCAAGTTTCAGGGGGAGGTACGCAGTATTTT. The encoded protein is CASSQVSGGGTQYF.

V is TRBV28 and J is TRBJ2-3; the match to TRBD2 covers 11 bases. The CDR3 has 17 residues. Trimming at V came to 2 bases and at J to 4 bases, leaving 8 bases not matched to a gene. Germline V gene data show CDR1 as MDHEN and CDR2 as SYDVKM. CDR3 in amino acids: CASSLTQLAGVADTQYF. The DNA for the CDR3 is TGTGCCAGCAGTTTAACTCAACTAGCGGGAGTGGCAGATACGCAGTATTTT.

The chain links TRBV5-1 to TRBJ1-3, with a weak D call TRBD1 (6 bases). The ends were cut back, 1 base at V and 2 bases at J, with 7 bases in the middle. This CDR3 contains 14 residues. Looked up from germline, CDR1 is SGHRS and CDR2 is YFSETQ. The CDR3 is CASSLTGPGNTIYF. The CDR3 region has the DNA TGCGCCAGCAGCTTGACAGGGCCTGGAAACACCATATATTTT. The variable domain in full, with the rest retrieved from reference TRBV5-1 and TRBJ1-3, is KAGVTQTPRYLIKTRGQQVTLSCSPISGHRSVSWYQQTPGQGLQFLFEYFSETQRNKGNFPGRFSGRQFSNSRSEMNVSTLELGDSALYLCASSLTGPGNTIYFGEGSWLTVV.

V and J are TRBV6-1 and TRBJ1-5; TRBD1 is a possible D gene (5 bases). Germline V gene sequence: CDR1 MNHNS, CDR2 SASEGT. The V gene lost 6 bases and the J gene lost 6 bases, with 15 bases spanning the gap. The CDR3 totals 14 residues. DNA of the CDR3: TGTGCCAGCAGAGGGTGGGGTCAGGGTCAGCCCCAGCATTTT. Translated, it gives CASRGWGQGQPQHF.

The V gene is TRBV5-6, the J gene TRBJ1-3; D gene unclear. V lost 6 bases and J lost 0, with 7 bases in between. This CDR3 is built from 13 residues. Germline CDR1 SGHDT, CDR2 YYEEEE. The CDR3 sequence is CASTGSSGNTIYF. The CDR3 DNA reads TGTGCCAGCACGGGGTCCTCTGGAAACACCATATATTTT.

The genes are TRBV5-1 and TRBJ2-7, with D tentatively TRBD2 (6 bases). V lost 2 bases and J 4 bases, leaving 19 bases between the germline ends. Looked up from germline, CDR1 is SGHRS and CDR2 is YFSETQ. There are 16 residues in the CDR3. The CDR3, as DNA: TGCGCCAGCAGCTTTAGTACGGGGGACCCTCGATACGAGCAGTACTTC. Translated: CASSFSTGDPRYEQYF. The full variable domain, with the rest looked up from reference TRBV5-1 and TRBJ2-7, is KAGVTQTPRYLIKTRGQQVTLSCSPISGHRSVSWYQQTPGQGLQFLFEYFSETQRNKGNFPGRFSGRQFSNSRSEMNVSTLELGDSALYLCASSFSTGDPRYEQYFGPGTRLTVT.

The CDR3 region is CASRERLAGPRKFF. CDR3 sequence (DNA): TGTGCCAGCAGGGAAAGACTAGCGGGCCCTAGGAAGTTCTTC. The J gene is TRBJ2-1, the V gene TRBV11-2, with TRBD2 matching 10 bases. V gave up 6 bases and J gave up 14 bases; unmatched junction bases: 13. Germline V gives CDR1 SGHAT, CDR2 FQNNGV. This CDR3 has 14 residues.

The rearrangement joins TRBV15 to TRBJ1-1, with TRBD1 identical over 7 bases. CDR3 size: 13 residues. V was clipped by 0 bases and J by 5 bases; unmatched bases: 0. Germline assignment: CDR1 LNHNV and CDR2 YYDKDF (reference sequence). The CDR3 DNA follows: TGTGCCACCAGCAGAGACAGGGGGACTGAAGCTTTCTTT. Translation: CATSRDRGTEAFF.

The V call is TRBV9, the J call TRBJ2-1; TRBD2 agrees at 9 bases. CDR3 length equals 15 residues. Germline V gene lookup returns CDR1 SGDLS and CDR2 YYNGEE. J was trimmed by 5 bases and V by 0 bases; bases with no gene match: 3. The CDR3 loop reads CASSVVAGGNNEQFF. The DNA of the CDR3 is TGTGCCAGCAGCGTAGTCGCGGGAGGGAACAATGAGCAGTTCTTC.

The CDR3 spells CASRLTGGENIQYF. CDR3 DNA: TGTGCCAGTAGACTAACAGGGGGCGAAAACATTCAGTACTTC. This chain links TRBV19 with TRBJ2-4; 9 nucleotides line up with TRBD1. This CDR3 has 14 amino acids. Germline V gives CDR1 LNHDA, CDR2 SQIVND (reference sequence). Unmatched junction bases numbered 5, after V lost 6 bases and J lost 5 bases.

This sequence joins TRBV28 and TRBJ1-2, with D possibly being TRBD1 (6 bases). CDR1 is MDHEN, CDR2 SYDVKM, per germline. The V gene lost 6 bases and the J gene lost 2 bases, with 13 bases spanning the gap. The CDR3 extends over 14 amino acids. The CDR3, as DNA: TGTGCCAGCAGGCCGGGACACCAAAACTATGGCTACACCTTC. Its protein is CASRPGHQNYGYTF.

The chain recombines TRBV18 with TRBJ2-1; 7 bases are shared with TRBD1. The CDR3 is made up of 15 amino acids. Germline V gene lookup returns CDR1 KGHSH and CDR2 LQKENI. Unmatched junction bases numbered 5, after V lost 6 bases and J lost 0 bases. The CDR3 DNA follows: TGTGCCAGCTCGTCAACAGGGGTCTCCTACAATGAGCAGTTCTTC. Its translation is CASSSTGVSYNEQFF.

This clone was seen just once. The chain is built from TRBV6-5 and TRBJ1-2, with D possibly being TRBD1 (5 bases). The V and J ends lost 6 bases and 8 bases respectively, with 13 bases between them. The CDR3 totals 12 residues. Germline V gene sequence: CDR1 MNHEY, CDR2 SVGAGI. The CDR3 region is CASREGIGGYTF. In DNA, the CDR3 is TGTGCCAGCAGGGAGGGGATAGGAGGCTACACCTTC.

The sample holds a few counts of this clone. The V call is TRBV15, the J call TRBJ2-7; D possibly corresponds to TRBD1 (7 bases). The ends were cut back, 0 bases at V and 7 bases at J, with 13 bases in the middle. The CDR3 covers 14 residues. In germline, CDR1 is LNHNV, CDR2 YYDKDF (reference sequence). The CDR3 loop is CATSREGGGREQYF. CDR3 coding DNA: TGTGCCACCAGCAGAGAAGGAGGGGGCAGAGAGCAGTACTTC.

The chain links TRBV7-9 to TRBJ1-1, with D unresolved. Trimming left V 5 bases short and J 3 bases short, with 10 bases between. Germline-derived CDR1 and CDR2 are SEHNR and FQNEAQ (reference sequence). The CDR3 is made up of 13 amino acids. The CDR3 sequence is CASSGLADTEAFF. For the CDR3, the DNA is TGTGCCAGCAGCGGCCTGGCGGACACTGAAGCTTTCTTT.

The chain is built from TRBV5-1 and TRBJ2-5; a possible D gene is TRBD1 (6 bases). V was trimmed by 0 bases and J by 5 bases, leaving 20 bases between them. This CDR3 spans 17 amino acids. The V gene's germline CDR1 is SGHRS and CDR2 YFSETQ. CDR3 in DNA: TGCGCCAGCAGCTTGGCCATCAGGGGAAGGGCAATTGAGACCCAGTACTTC. It codes for CASSLAIRGRAIETQYF.

This chain uses TRBV2 with TRBJ1-3; perhaps TRBD1 as D (5 bases). CDR1 and CDR2 (germline): SNHLY, FYNNEI. The CDR3 is 14 residues long. Trimming pared 3 bases from V and 2 bases from J, leaving 8 bases between. In DNA form, the CDR3 reads TGTGCCAGCAGTGACAGGGTGGCTGGAAACACCATATATTTT. Its protein product is CASSDRVAGNTIYF.

V is TRBV12-5 and J is TRBJ2-5, with D maybe TRBD1 (5 bases). The CDR3 covers 15 residues. V was clipped by 5 bases and J by 5 bases, with 18 bases between them. Germline V CDR1 and CDR2: LGHNT, FRNRAP. CDR3 nucleotides: TGTGCTAGTGGTACACGACAGAAGGGCATGGAGACCCAGTACTTC. Translating gives CASGTRQKGMETQYF. Full variable domain (rest looked up from reference TRBV12-5 and TRBJ2-5): DARVTQTPRHKVTEMGQEVTMRCQPILGHNTVFWYRQTMMQGLELLAYFRNRAPLDDSGMPKDRFSAEMPDATLATLKIQPSEPRDSAVYFCASGTRQKGMETQYFGPGTRLLVL.

This clone has only one observation. This sequence joins TRBV27 and TRBJ2-2; 10 bases fit TRBD2. CDR1 MNHEY and CDR2 SMNVEV come from the germline V gene (reference sequence). The CDR3 runs 14 residues. With V trimmed by 2 bases and J by 11 bases, 5 bases remained unmatched. The CDR3 region is CASSLEAGGLELFF. In nucleotides, the CDR3 is TGTGCCAGCAGTTTAGAAGCGGGAGGGTTAGAGCTGTTTTTT.

The chain combines TRBV7-2 with TRBJ1-5, with a possible D match to TRBD1 (5 bases). This CDR3 has 15 amino acids. The ends were cut back, 0 bases at V and 2 bases at J, with 8 bases in the middle. Germline V lookup: CDR1 SGHTA, CDR2 FQGNSA. In nucleotides, the CDR3 is TGTGCCAGCAGCTTAGCCGGGGGACGCAATCAGCCCCAGCATTTT. Its translation: CASSLAGGRNQPQHF.

There are a few counts of this clone. The CDR3 protein is CASSYSPGLGSEQYF. CDR3 sequence (DNA): TGTGCCAGCAGTTACTCCCCGGGACTAGGGTCCGAGCAGTACTTC. The J gene is TRBJ2-7, the V gene TRBV6-6; 8 bases match TRBD2. Trimming removed 0 bases from V and 6 bases from J; junction bases left unmatched: 7. Looked up from germline, CDR1 is MNHNY and CDR2 is SVGAGI (reference sequence). This CDR3 has 15 residues.

This clone was counted ten times or more. The chain is built from TRBV7-9 and TRBJ1-2; D gene unclear. The V end was cut by 5 bases, the J end by 5 bases, with 15 bases between. This CDR3 spans 14 amino acids. CDR1 and CDR2 (germline): SEHNR, FQNEAQ (reference sequence). CDR3 sequence (DNA): TGTGCCAGCAGCGCGAACCAGTGGAGGTATGGCTACACCTTC. Its protein is CASSANQWRYGYTF. The entire variable domain, with the rest obtained from reference TRBV7-9 and TRBJ1-2, is as follows: DTGVSQNPRHKITKRGQNVTFRCDPISEHNRLYWYRQTLGQGPEFLTYFQNEAQLEKSRLLSDRFSAERPKGSFSTLEIQRTEQGDSAMYLCASSANQWRYGYTFGSGTRLTVV.

The rearrangement joins TRBV30 to TRBJ2-3; 9 bases line up with TRBD1. CDR1 is GTSNPN and CDR2 is SVGIG in the germline V gene (reference sequence). The ends lost 3 bases at V and 2 bases at J; junction bases unmatched: 6. CDR3 size: 15 residues. The CDR3 loop reads CAWRRGQGPTDTQYF. In nucleotides, the CDR3 is TGTGCCTGGAGAAGGGGACAGGGACCCACAGATACGCAGTATTTT.

This rearrangement joins TRBV6-1 to TRBJ1-1, with 7 bases fitting TRBD1. The CDR3 loop spans 13 amino acids. J gave up 0 bases and V 9 bases, and 4 bases lay outside the gene matches. The germline V gene encodes CDR1 MNHNS and CDR2 SASEGT. Here the CDR3 reads CASTTGMNTEAFF. In DNA, the CDR3 is TGTGCCAGTACGACAGGGATGAACACTGAAGCTTTCTTT.

J is TRBJ2-7 and V is TRBV19; weak D call: TRBD2 (5 bases). Trimming stripped 10 bases from V and 0 bases from J, with 19 bases between. The CDR3 contains 15 residues. Looked up from germline, CDR1 is LNHDA and CDR2 is SQIVND (reference sequence). The CDR3 DNA is TGTGCCACCCGCCCCCGGAGCGGAAGCTCCTACGAGCAGTACTTC. The encoded protein is CATRPRSGSSYEQYF.

Only one count was recorded for this clone. V is TRBV6-7 and J is TRBJ1-1; no definite D call. TRBV6-7 is given ORF status, its function remaining uncertain. The CDR3 is 15 residues long. With 5 bases removed from V and 4 bases from J, the gap between germline ends came to 17 bases. The CDR3 DNA sequence: TGTGCCAGCAGTCAATTCCTGTGGAGTGGCACTGAAGCTTTCTTT. Protein: CASSQFLWSGTEAFF.